These 31 T cell receptor beta chains share one sample of origin, sequenced in a study of cytomegalovirus exposure and HLA in healthy donors. PCR employed 60 Vbeta and 13 Jbeta primers. Here immunoSEQ multiplex PCR was the method, and the copy in TCRdb shows in-frame clones only, minus some. This sample has about 160,000 clones; approximately 76% occur once, and the top ten carry around 1.5%. Sequenced sample: PBMCs. The receptors originated from a man in his fifties or sixties in good health and CMV-seronegative.

This clone was seen a few times. The same CDR3 also results from other DNA sequences found in this sample. The rearrangement uses TRBV7-3 and TRBJ2-7; 7 bases are shared with TRBD2. V was pared by 2 bases and J by 2 bases, with 6 bases of the junction left unmatched. CDR1 and CDR2 from the germline V gene are SGHTA and FQGTGA. This CDR3 has 15 amino acids. The CDR3, as DNA: TGTGCCAGCAGCTTATCCGGGGGGATCGCCTACGAGCAGTACTTC. Amino acid sequence: CASSLSGGIAYEQYF. The full variable domain, rest sourced from reference TRBV7-3 and TRBJ2-7, is GAGVSQTPSNKVTEKGKYVELRCDPISGHTALYWYRQSLGQGPEFLIYFQGTGAADDSGLPNDRFFAVRPEGSVSTLKIQRTERGDSAVYLCASSLSGGIAYEQYFGPGTRLTVT.

The chain uses TRBV29-1 and TRBJ2-7; 12 positions agree with TRBD2. Trimming cost V 5 bases and J 9 bases; bases outside gene matches: 8. The germline gives CDR1 SQVTM, CDR2 ANQGSEA. The CDR3 consists of 13 residues. The CDR3 bases are TGCAGCGTTCTAGCGGGGGGGCCCGAAGCGCAGTACTTC. This encodes CSVLAGGPEAQYF.

J is TRBJ1-2 and V is TRBV9; tentative D call: TRBD1 (5 bases). CDR1 is SGDLS and CDR2 is YYNGEE in the germline V gene. This CDR3 is built from 14 residues. V was clipped by 0 bases and J by 2 bases, with 8 bases between them. CDR3 nucleotide sequence: TGTGCCAGCAGCGTAGGAAACAGGAACTATGGCTACACCTTC. It is translated as CASSVGNRNYGYTF.

V is TRBV19 and J is TRBJ1-3, with D unclear. V gave up 10 bases and J gave up 2 bases, with 12 bases separating them. The V gene's germline CDR1 is LNHDA and CDR2 SQIVND (reference sequence). The CDR3 is 13 residues long. The CDR3 loop is CATARVTGNTIYF. Here the CDR3 DNA reads TGTGCCACCGCCCGGGTTACTGGAAACACCATATATTTT.

This clone was seen only once. The CDR3 region has the DNA TGTGCCAGCTCCCAGGCCGGGGAGCTGTTTTTT. Its translation: CASSQAGELFF. The chain is built from TRBV10-3 and TRBJ2-2; D is unclear. The germline gives CDR1 ENHRY, CDR2 SYGVKD. The CDR3 is 11 residues long. V lost 10 bases and J lost 6, with 9 bases in between.

The chain recombines TRBV10-3 with TRBJ2-1; the D gene is possibly TRBD2 (7 bases). V shed 6 bases and J shed 8 bases, with 11 bases lying between them. Germline assignment: CDR1 ENHRY and CDR2 SYGVKD. The CDR3 spans 12 residues. The CDR3 sequence is CAISGGQYEQFF. The CDR3 nucleotides are TGTGCCATCAGCGGGGGGCAATATGAGCAGTTCTTC.

This clone has more than one count but fewer than ten. The V gene is TRBV7-2, the J gene TRBJ1-4, with D unclear. This CDR3 is built from 14 residues. V was trimmed by 1 base and J by 4 bases, leaving 7 bases between them. Germline V gene data show CDR1 as SGHTA and CDR2 as FQGNSA. CDR3 amino acids: CASSLGQINEKLFF. CDR3 sequence (DNA): TGTGCCAGCAGCTTAGGGCAGATTAATGAAAAACTGTTTTTT.

V and J are TRBV29-1 and TRBJ2-3, with TRBD2 as a possible D gene (5 bases). Looked up from germline, CDR1 is SQVTM and CDR2 is ANQGSEA. Deletions cut 6 bases from V and 1 base from J, with 20 bases between. This CDR3 comprises 16 residues. The CDR3 region has the DNA TGCAGCGTGGACCTAGTAGGGAGCCGGGGCACAGATACGCAGTATTTT. Its translation is CSVDLVGSRGTDTQYF.

The chain joins TRBV6-5 to TRBJ2-5, with 7 bases fitting TRBD2. This CDR3 spans 13 amino acids. CDR1 and CDR2 from the germline V gene are MNHEY and SVGAGI. With 6 bases clipped from V and 10 bases from J, the junction kept 11 bases outside the gene matches. The CDR3 bases are TGTGCCAGCAGCCGGTGGCGGGAGACGGGCCAGTACTTC. Protein: CASSRWRETGQYF.

The rearrangement joins TRBV7-2 to TRBJ2-5; D uncertain. This CDR3 comprises 13 residues. CDR1 and CDR2 (germline): SGHTA, FQGNSA. V was trimmed by 0 bases and J by 5 bases, leaving 7 bases between them. CDR3 nucleotides: TGTGCCAGCAGCTTAGCCCAAATTGAGACCCAGTACTTC. Protein sequence: CASSLAQIETQYF.

The J gene is TRBJ1-3, the V gene TRBV27; unclear D gene. CDR1 is MNHEY, CDR2 SMNVEV, per germline (reference sequence). V lost 5 bases to trimming and J lost 3 bases, with 17 bases between them. This CDR3 has 16 amino acids. The CDR3 DNA is TGTGCCAGCAGTCTCGAGGGTCCAACTCATGGAAACACCATATATTTT. This sequence encodes CASSLEGPTHGNTIYF.

The chain combines TRBV27 with TRBJ1-5, with D maybe TRBD1 (6 bases). Per the germline V gene, CDR1 is MNHEY and CDR2 is SMNVEV (reference sequence). V gave up 5 bases and J gave up 2 bases, with 19 bases separating them. The CDR3 is 17 amino acids. In DNA, the CDR3 is TGTGCCAGCAGTACTCGACCGGTAGGGGGAGGCAATCAGCCCCAGCATTTT. Translation: CASSTRPVGGGNQPQHF.

V and J are TRBV4-3 and TRBJ2-3; TRBD1 matches 9 bases. CDR3 length: 15 amino acids. Germline V gene data show CDR1 as LGHNA and CDR2 as YSLEER. V shed 1 base, J shed 4 bases, and the junction held 3 bases outside the gene matches. CDR3 amino acids: CASSQGGQGADTQYF. The CDR3 nucleotides are TGCGCCAGCAGCCAAGGGGGACAGGGTGCAGATACGCAGTATTTT.

This chain links TRBV6-8 with TRBJ2-3; 10 positions agree with TRBD1. CDR1 MNHGY and CDR2 SAAAGT come from the germline V gene. V gave up 6 bases and J gave up 2 bases; unmatched junction bases: 11. The CDR3 length is 17 residues. The CDR3 reads CASSFPGQGLSTDTQYF. The CDR3 region has the DNA TGTGCCAGCAGCTTTCCGGGACAGGGGTTATCCACAGATACGCAGTATTTT.

This clone was seen just once. The chain links TRBV7-7 to TRBJ2-5; a weak D match, TRBD1 (6 bases). The germline V gene encodes CDR1 SSHAT and CDR2 FNYEAQ (reference sequence). The germline V and J ends were trimmed by 5 bases and 5 bases, with 18 bases remaining between them. The CDR3 is 15 residues long. CDR3 DNA: TGTGCCAGCAGCACGCTTGGGCCAGGGGATGAGACCCAGTACTTC. Amino acid sequence: CASSTLGPGDETQYF.

V and J are TRBV28 and TRBJ1-3; 7 bases line up with TRBD1. The V and J ends lost 6 bases and 8 bases, in that order; junction bases with no gene match: 7. The CDR3 covers 13 residues. Germline V gene lookup returns CDR1 MDHEN and CDR2 SYDVKM. DNA of the CDR3: TGTGCCAGCAGCCCTGGGACAGAGTACACCATATATTTT. Translation: CASSPGTEYTIYF.

This chain links TRBV6-5 with TRBJ2-7; 9 bases map to TRBD1. V shed 0 bases and J 4 bases; nucleotides not matched to a gene: 7. CDR3 length: 16 amino acids. CDR1 and CDR2 from the germline V gene are MNHEY and SVGAGI. The CDR3 coding sequence is TGTGCCAGCAGTTACTCGAGATTGGACAGGGGTTACGAGCAGTACTTC. Residues: CASSYSRLDRGYEQYF.

This rearrangement joins TRBV14 to TRBJ2-2; D is unresolved. Germline-derived CDR1 and CDR2 are SGHDN and FVKESK. Trimming took 3 bases from V and 5 from J, leaving 13 bases between them. CDR3 length equals 15 residues. In DNA form, the CDR3 reads TGTGCCAGCAGCCAGCCGGCGGCAAGTACCGGGGAGCTGTTTTTT. Protein product: CASSQPAASTGELFF.

The rearrangement links TRBV7-2 to TRBJ1-5; D not certain. Germline V lookup: CDR1 SGHTA, CDR2 FQGNSA. The CDR3 has 12 residues. The ends were cut back, 3 bases at V and 5 bases at J, with 5 bases in the middle. The CDR3 sequence: CASSFTDQPQHF. The CDR3 coding sequence is TGTGCCAGCAGCTTTACGGATCAGCCCCAGCATTTT.

The chain employs TRBV5-4 and TRBJ2-6; D is ambiguous. The V end was cut by 2 bases, the J end by 0 bases, with 6 bases between. The CDR3 has 15 amino acids. CDR1 is SGHNT, CDR2 YYREEE, per germline (reference sequence). The CDR3 DNA is TGTGCCAGCAGCTTTGGGCGCTCTGGGGCCAACGTCCTGACTTTC. It specifies CASSFGRSGANVLTF.

The chain combines TRBV7-2 with TRBJ2-1, with 10 bases fitting TRBD2. The CDR3 spans 16 residues. Germline CDR1 SGHTA, CDR2 FQGNSA. J gave up 9 bases and V 1 base, and 9 bases lay outside the gene matches. CDR3 sequence: CASSLVGLAGAAEQFF. In DNA, the CDR3 is TGTGCCAGCAGCTTAGTTGGGCTAGCGGGAGCGGCTGAGCAGTTCTTC.

This clone came up a few times. The V gene is TRBV18, the J gene TRBJ2-7, with 11 positions matching TRBD2. This CDR3 has 15 amino acids. After removal of 4 bases from V and 5 bases from J, the junction contained 7 bases not matched to a gene. CDR1 is KGHSH, CDR2 LQKENI, per germline. This CDR3 is CASSRYSGGVNEQYF. CDR3 sequence (DNA): TGTGCCAGCTCACGCTATAGCGGGGGGGTTAACGAGCAGTACTTC.

This sequence joins TRBV5-5 and TRBJ1-2, with a possible D match to TRBD1 (5 bases). The CDR3 runs 15 residues. Germline V gene lookup returns CDR1 SGHKS and CDR2 YYEKEE (reference sequence). With 1 base removed from V and 2 bases from J, the gap between germline ends came to 12 bases. CDR3 sequence (DNA): TGTGCCAGCAGCTTGACCCCATGGGGCAACTATGGCTACACCTTC. This translates into CASSLTPWGNYGYTF.

This chain uses TRBV6-5 with TRBJ2-3; a possible D gene is TRBD1 (6 bases). Trimming removed 1 base from V and 6 bases from J, with 14 bases in between. Germline CDR1 reads MNHEY; CDR2 reads SVGAGI. The CDR3 length is 15 residues. The DNA for the CDR3 is TGTGCCAGCAGTTACTGGGGAACCCAGGGGGATACGCAGTATTTT. It codes for CASSYWGTQGDTQYF.

This rearrangement joins TRBV7-2 to TRBJ2-5; 7 bases map to TRBD2. The germline V gene has CDR1 SGHTA and CDR2 FQGNSA. The CDR3 contains 15 residues. After removal of 0 bases from V and 4 bases from J, the junction contained 5 bases not matched to a gene. In nucleotides, the CDR3 is TGTGCCAGCAGCTTAGCGGGAGGGGTAGCAGAGACCCAGTACTTC. The encoded protein is CASSLAGGVAETQYF.

The gene calls are TRBV25-1 and TRBJ2-7, with 14 nucleotides matching TRBD2. The CDR3 sequence is 15 residues long. CDR1 is MGHDK and CDR2 is SYGVNS in the germline V gene. V shed 4 bases, J shed 7 bases, and the junction held 6 bases outside the gene matches. The CDR3 region has the DNA TGTGCCAGCAGTGTGGGACTAGCGGGGGATGGGGAGCAGTACTTC. It yields the protein CASSVGLAGDGEQYF.

CDR3 in amino acids: CASIGSSYNEQFF. CDR3 bases: TGTGCCAGTATAGGGAGCTCCTACAATGAGCAGTTCTTC. The V gene is TRBV28, the J gene TRBJ2-1, with a weak D call TRBD2 (5 bases). This CDR3 comprises 13 residues. Germline V gene sequence: CDR1 MDHEN, CDR2 SYDVKM. V gave up 9 bases and J gave up 0 bases, with 9 bases separating them.

The V gene is TRBV19, the J gene TRBJ2-7; 7 bases align to TRBD1. Germline V lookup: CDR1 LNHDA, CDR2 SQIVND (reference sequence). This CDR3 comprises 14 residues. The trim removed 4 bases at V and 9 bases at J, leaving 12 bases unmatched. The CDR3 sequence: CASSTGGTPMWQYF. The CDR3 nucleotides are TGTGCCAGTAGTACAGGGGGAACCCCGATGTGGCAGTACTTC.

This clone was observed a few times. V usage is TRBV28 and J usage is TRBJ1-2, with a tentative D call TRBD1 (5 bases). Germline V lookup: CDR1 MDHEN, CDR2 SYDVKM. The CDR3 contains 14 residues. The CDR3 loop is CASGGGVANYGYTF. The DNA of the CDR3 is TGTGCTAGTGGCGGGGGTGTAGCTAACTATGGCTACACCTTC.

As for this clone: Mismatch with germline at one junction end may stem from a read error. J is TRBJ2-7 and V is TRBV7-9; 11 bases are shared with TRBD2. The CDR3 has 16 residues. Germline loops: CDR1 SEHNR, CDR2 FQNEAQ (reference sequence). CDR3 loop: CSSSLTSAGLAGNEYF. CDR3 coding DNA: TGTTCCAGCAGCTTAACCTCAGCCGGACTAGCGGGTAACGAGTACTTC.

This clone showed up just a few times. This rearrangement joins TRBV29-1 to TRBJ2-5; D gene ambiguous. Germline V gives CDR1 SQVTM, CDR2 ANQGSEA. The CDR3 extends over 13 amino acids. V shed 7 bases and J shed 2 bases, with 14 bases lying between them. The CDR3 coding sequence is TGCAGCGACTCGGGTCCCGGTCAAGAGACCCAGTACTTC. Protein sequence: CSDSGPGQETQYF.